This TCR beta chain was sequenced for a study of Tregs in tolerant kidney transplant recipients. The study, taken as a whole, reports: Activated donor B cell expansion appeared to reveal the most relevant donor-specific TCRbeta repertoire.

Unstimulated regulatory T cells (CD4+CD25+CD127-), CD4+CD25- non-regulatory cells, CD4 and CD8 cells were FACS-sorted from thawed PBMCs. The V gene's germline CDR1 is SEHNR and CDR2 FQNEAQ (reference sequence). The length of the CDR3 is 14 residues. V was clipped by 5 bases and J by 1 base; unmatched bases: 1. Points on this clone: Its antigen is not identified.

The data were produced by immunoSEQ multiplex PCR, yet TCRdb's version contains in-frame clones alone and is incomplete. This sample has about 240,000 clones; about 86% occur once, and the top ten carry about 0.64%. Sequences were obtained from CD4+ T cells from blood. This receptor was obtained from a human donor in good health. This sequence joins TRBV7-9 and TRBJ2-2, with 7 positions matching TRBD1. The CDR3 DNA follows: TGTGCCAGCAGCCGGACAGGGAACACCGGGGAGCTGTTTTTT. Translation gives CASSRTGNTGELFF.